A selection of T cell receptor beta chains follows, all from one sample in a study of CD8+ T cells in alopecia areata. Libraries were prepared by immunoSEQ multiplex PCR; TCRdb keeps only in-frame clonotypes and omits some of them. There are 210,000 or so clones in the sample; around 66% occur only once, and 0.95% to 1.5% lies in the top ten. Material: CD4+ T cells sorted from blood, obtained at roughly week 45, from a patient treated with tofacitinib. These receptors were obtained from a human donor with alopecia areata. Both conserved end residues are part of each CDR3. A D gene is named only where the DNA matches it firmly. The size field is filled for only some rows; it gives once, few, many or a size class.

length | D | J | size | V | DNA | CDR3
13 | NA | TRBJ1-2 | NA | TRBV6-5 | TGTGCCAGCAGTTACTCGATGGGGGCAGGCTACACCTTC | CASSYSMGAGYTF
14 | NA | TRBJ2-1 | NA | TRBV2 | TGTGCCAGCTCCCAGCAGGGCCCCTACAATGAGCAGTTCTTC | CASSQQGPYNEQFF
17 | TRBD2 | TRBJ2-1 | NA | TRBV11-2 | TGTGCCAGCAGCTTAGGACGGACTAGGAGCTCCTACAATGAGCAGTTCTTC | CASSLGRTRSSYNEQFF
15 | NA | TRBJ2-6 | NA | TRBV4-3 | TGCGCCAGCAGCGAACTAGGGTCTGGGGCCAACGTCCTGACTTTC | CASSELGSGANVLTF
14 | TRBD2 | TRBJ2-1 | NA | TRBV5-1 | TGCGCCAGCAGCTTAGCGGGAGCCTACAATGAGCAGTTCTTC | CASSLAGAYNEQFF
10 | NA | TRBJ2-2 | NA | TRBV30 | TGTGCCCTGGGACCCGGGGAGCTGTTTTTT | CALGPGELFF
16 | NA | TRBJ1-2 | NA | TRBV23-1 | TGCGCCAGCAGTCAATCCCCCCGACTTGGGTTGGATGGCTACACCTTC | CASSQSPRLGLDGYTF
15 | TRBD1 | TRBJ2-5 | many | TRBV18 | TGTGCCAGCTCACCACCGACAGGGGCCCAAGAGACCCAGTACTTC | CASSPPTGAQETQYF
14 | TRBD2 | TRBJ2-7 | NA | TRBV11-2 | TGTGCCAGCAGCTCCGTACTAGCGACTTACGAGCAGTACTTC | CASSSVLATYEQYF
14 | NA | TRBJ2-2 | NA | TRBV5-1 | TGCGCCAGCGGGCCAAGCGGTACCACCGGGGAGCTGTTTTTT | CASGPSGTTGELFF
13 | TRBD1 | TRBJ1-2 | NA | TRBV30 | TGTGCCTGGAGTAGGACAGGGGACTATGGCTACACCTTC | CAWSRTGDYGYTF
13 | TRBD2 | TRBJ2-3 | NA | TRBV6-5 | TGTGCCAGCAGAGGACTAGGCACAGATACGCAGTATTTT | CASRGLGTDTQYF
13 | NA | TRBJ1-4 | NA | TRBV30 | TGTGCCTGGAGCTCCGGAAAGGGAGAAAAACTGTTTTTT | CAWSSGKGEKLFF
13 | NA | TRBJ1-6 | NA | TRBV10-3 | TGTGCCATCAGTGGGGAGGGGAATTCACCCCTCCACTTT | CAISGEGNSPLHF
17 | TRBD2 | TRBJ2-1 | NA | TRBV29-1 | TGCAGCGTTCCGACTAGCGGGGGGTTCAGCTCCTACAATGAGCAGTTCTTC | CSVPTSGGFSSYNEQFF
15 | TRBD1 | TRBJ2-3 | once | TRBV5-6 | TGTGCCAGCAGCCGGACAGGGGGGAGCACAGATACGCAGTATTTT | CASSRTGGSTDTQYF
13 | NA | TRBJ2-2 | once | TRBV11-2 | TGTGCCAGCAGCATCGGTTATACCGGGGAGCTGTTTTTT | CASSIGYTGELFF
14 | NA | TRBJ1-2 | once | TRBV9 | TGTGCCAGCAGCGTAAGAGGCAGGGCTGATGGCTACACCTTC | CASSVRGRADGYTF
15 | TRBD1 | TRBJ2-2 | NA | TRBV5-1 | TGCGCCAGCAGCGAAGGGGGCGCGGGCACCGGGGAGCTGTTTTTT | CASSEGGAGTGELFF
16 | TRBD2 | TRBJ2-3 | few | TRBV29-1 | TGCAGCGTTGGATTGTTAGGCGGGGGGGCCGGAGATACGCAGTATTTT | CSVGLLGGGAGDTQYF
15 | TRBD1 | TRBJ1-6 | NA | TRBV27 | TGTGCCAGCAGTTTAACTTCAGGGGGCTATTCACCCCTCCACTTT | CASSLTSGGYSPLHF
14 | NA | TRBJ1-1 | NA | TRBV25-1 | TGTGCCAGCAGTGTACCGGGACCCCACACTGAAGCTTTCTTT | CASSVPGPHTEAFF
15 | TRBD1 | TRBJ1-2 | NA | TRBV15 | TGTGCCACCAGCAGAGGAGGACAGGGGAACTATGGCTACACCTTC | CATSRGGQGNYGYTF
13 | NA | TRBJ1-1 | few | TRBV14 | TGTGCCAGCGGTCGACTTAGGAACACTGAAGCTTTCTTT | CASGRLRNTEAFF
14 | TRBD1 | TRBJ1-5 | NA | TRBV25-1 | TGTGCCAGCAGTGACTCAGGGGGTTACCAGCCCCAGCATTTT | CASSDSGGYQPQHF
14 | NA | TRBJ1-4 | NA | TRBV5-1 | TGCGCCAGCAGCGAGGGGTCCGGTAATGAAAAACTGTTTTTT | CASSEGSGNEKLFF
13 | NA | TRBJ1-1 | once | TRBV25-1 | TGCACGAGGCGGGTGCCCTTTCTCTGGGTGGCTTTCTTT | CTRRVPFLWVAFF
13 | NA | TRBJ1-5 | few | TRBV30 | TGTGCCTGGAGGACAGATCGTAATCAGCCCCAGCATTTT | CAWRTDRNQPQHF
16 | TRBD1 | TRBJ2-2 | NA | TRBV4-3 | TGCGCCAGCAGCCAAGCGGACAGGGGGCCCACCGGGGAGCTGTTTTTT | CASSQADRGPTGELFF
15 | TRBD2 | TRBJ2-2 | many | TRBV19 | TGTGCCAGTAGTCCCGGGACTACGAACACCGGGGAGCTGTTTTTT | CASSPGTTNTGELFF
13 | NA | TRBJ2-2 | NA | TRBV27 | TGTGCCAGCAGTTCAAGCCGCACCGGGGAGCTGTTTTTT | CASSSSRTGELFF
12 | NA | TRBJ2-4 | NA | TRBV30 | TGTGCCTTCGGGGAGACCAAAAACATTCAGTACTTC | CAFGETKNIQYF
15 | TRBD1 | TRBJ1-1 | NA | TRBV7-3 | TGTGCCAGCAGCGAACAGGGACAGCCGAACACTGAAGCTTTCTTT | CASSEQGQPNTEAFF
15 | NA | TRBJ1-6 | few | TRBV19 | TGTGCCAGTAGTATTTGGGGAGAAAATAATTCACCCCTCCACTTT | CASSIWGENNSPLHF
15 | NA | TRBJ1-1 | NA | TRBV6-6 | TGTGCCAGCAGTTACGGGGGCAGGAGTCACCCTGAAGCTTTCTTT | CASSYGGRSHPEAFF
15 | NA | TRBJ1-2 | NA | TRBV5-1 | TGCGCCAGCAGGGTTCAATCGGACAGTAACTATGGCTACACCTTC | CASRVQSDSNYGYTF
15 | TRBD1 | TRBJ1-1 | NA | TRBV15 | TGTGCCACCAGCGGTCCGGGACAGGAGAACACTGAAGCTTTCTTT | CATSGPGQENTEAFF